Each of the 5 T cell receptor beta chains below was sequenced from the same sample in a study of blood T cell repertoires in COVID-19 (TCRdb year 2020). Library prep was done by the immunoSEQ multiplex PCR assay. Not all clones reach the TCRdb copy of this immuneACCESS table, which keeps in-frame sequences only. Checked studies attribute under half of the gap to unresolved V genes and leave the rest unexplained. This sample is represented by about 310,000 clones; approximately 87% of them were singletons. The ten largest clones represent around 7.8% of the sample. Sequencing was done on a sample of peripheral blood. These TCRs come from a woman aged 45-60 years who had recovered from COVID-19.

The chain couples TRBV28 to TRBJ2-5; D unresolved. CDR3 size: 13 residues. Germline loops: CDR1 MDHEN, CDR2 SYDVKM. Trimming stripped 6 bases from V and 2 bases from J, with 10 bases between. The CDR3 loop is CASRFDIQETQYF. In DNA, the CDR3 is TGTGCCAGCAGATTCGACATTCAAGAGACCCAGTACTTC.

Here the CDR3 reads CASSQEGGGPLHF. DNA of the CDR3: TGCGCCAGCAGCCAAGAAGGTGGGGGGCCCCTCCACTTT. The chain is built from TRBV4-3 and TRBJ1-6; D is possibly TRBD1 (5 bases). The V and J ends lost 0 bases and 13 bases respectively, with 10 bases between them. In germline, CDR1 is LGHNA, CDR2 YSLEER. The CDR3 is 13 residues long.

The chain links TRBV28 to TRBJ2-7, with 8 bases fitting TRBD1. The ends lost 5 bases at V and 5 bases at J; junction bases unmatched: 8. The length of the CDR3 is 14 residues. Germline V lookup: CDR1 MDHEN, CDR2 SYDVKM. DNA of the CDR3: TGTGCCAGCAGTCCAGAGGGGACAGGCCACGAGCAGTACTTC. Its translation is CASSPEGTGHEQYF.

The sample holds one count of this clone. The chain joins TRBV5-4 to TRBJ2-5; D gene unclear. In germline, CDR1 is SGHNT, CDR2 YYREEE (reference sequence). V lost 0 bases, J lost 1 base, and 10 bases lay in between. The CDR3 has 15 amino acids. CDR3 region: CASSLVSSVQETQYF. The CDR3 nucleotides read TGTGCCAGCAGCTTGGTCTCTTCGGTCCAAGAGACCCAGTACTTC.

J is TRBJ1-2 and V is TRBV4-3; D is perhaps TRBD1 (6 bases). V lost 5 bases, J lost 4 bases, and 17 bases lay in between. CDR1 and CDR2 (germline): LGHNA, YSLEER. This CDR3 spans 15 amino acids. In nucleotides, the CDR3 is TGCGCCAGCAGCGGCGGGGGCGAGAAGCCCTATGGCTACACCTTC. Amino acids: CASSGGGEKPYGYTF.